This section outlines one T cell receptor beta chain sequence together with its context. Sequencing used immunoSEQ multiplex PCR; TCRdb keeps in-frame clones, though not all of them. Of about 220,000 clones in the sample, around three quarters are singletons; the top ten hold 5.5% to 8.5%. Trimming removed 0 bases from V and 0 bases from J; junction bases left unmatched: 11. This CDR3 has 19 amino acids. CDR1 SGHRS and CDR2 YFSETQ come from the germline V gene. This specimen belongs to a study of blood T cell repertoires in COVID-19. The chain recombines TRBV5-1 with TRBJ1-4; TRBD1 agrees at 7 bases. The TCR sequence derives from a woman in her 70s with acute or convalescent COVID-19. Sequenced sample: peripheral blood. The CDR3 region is CASSLAPGGIPATNEKLFF. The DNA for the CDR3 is TGCGCCAGCAGCTTGGCTCCAGGGGGAATTCCCGCAACTAATGAAAAACTGTTTTTT. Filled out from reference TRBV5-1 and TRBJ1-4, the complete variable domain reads KAGVTQTPRYLIKTRGQQVTLSCSPISGHRSVSWYQQTPGQGLQFLFEYFSETQRNKGNFPGRFSGRQFSNSRSEMNVSTLELGDSALYLCASSLAPGGIPATNEKLFFGSGTQLSVL.